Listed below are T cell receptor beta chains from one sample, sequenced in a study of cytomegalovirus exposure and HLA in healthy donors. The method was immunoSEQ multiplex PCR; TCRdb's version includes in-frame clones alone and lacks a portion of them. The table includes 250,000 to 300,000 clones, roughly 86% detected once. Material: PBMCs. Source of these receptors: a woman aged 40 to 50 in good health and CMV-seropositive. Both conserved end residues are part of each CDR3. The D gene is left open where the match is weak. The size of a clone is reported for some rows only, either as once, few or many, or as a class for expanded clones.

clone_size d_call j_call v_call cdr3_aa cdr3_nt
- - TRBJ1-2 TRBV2 CASTQGGYTF TGTGCCAGCACGCAGGGTGGCTACACCTTC
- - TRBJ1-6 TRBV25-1 CASRAGINSPLHF TGTGCCAGCAGGGCCGGGATAAATTCACCCCTCCACTTT
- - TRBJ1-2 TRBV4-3 CASSQEPGAAGYTF TGCGCCAGCAGCCAAGAACCAGGGGCGGCTGGCTACACCTTC
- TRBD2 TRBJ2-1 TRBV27 CASSSGLAGTQGNEQFF TGTGCCAGCAGTTCTGGACTAGCGGGAACGCAGGGGAATGAGCAGTTCTTC
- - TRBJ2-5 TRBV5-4 CASSLGGPRETQYF TGTGCCAGCAGCTTGGGTGGGCCGAGAGAGACCCAGTACTTC
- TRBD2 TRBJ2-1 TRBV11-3 CASSSGSGSGRNEQFF TGTGCCAGCAGCTCCGGGAGTGGTAGCGGGAGGAATGAGCAGTTCTTC
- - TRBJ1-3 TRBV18 CASSPSNTIYF TGTGCCAGCTCACCATCTAACACCATATATTTT
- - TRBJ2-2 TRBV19 CASSMGLQGGTGELFF TGTGCCAGTAGTATGGGGCTACAGGGCGGCACCGGGGAGCTGTTTTTT
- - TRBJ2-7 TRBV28 CASSLQRLGSYEQYF TGTGCCAGCAGTTTACAGAGACTAGGGTCCTACGAGCAGTACTTC
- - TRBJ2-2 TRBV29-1 CSVGSGANTGELFF TGCAGCGTTGGGTCAGGCGCGAACACCGGGGAGCTGTTTTTT
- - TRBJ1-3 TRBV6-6 CASSYSGQFSGNTIYF TGTGCCAGCAGTTATTCCGGACAGTTCTCTGGAAACACCATATATTTT
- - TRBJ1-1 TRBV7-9 CSSSERRGLNTEAFF TGTTCCAGCAGCGAACGGCGGGGTTTGAACACTGAAGCTTTTTTT
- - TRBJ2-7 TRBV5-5 CASSFSTEQYF TGTGCCAGCAGCTTTTCTACGGAGCAGTACTTC
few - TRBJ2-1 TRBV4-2 CASSQDVPRRNNEQFF TGTGCCAGCAGCCAAGACGTTCCGAGGCGGAACAATGAGCAGTTCTTC
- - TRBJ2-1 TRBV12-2 CASRLVSGRALNEQFF TGTGCAAGTCGCTTAGTCAGCGGGAGGGCCCTCAATGAGCAGTTCTTC
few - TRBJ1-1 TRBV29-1 CSGRGGNTEAFF TGCAGCGGTAGAGGAGGGAACACTGAAGCTTTCTTT
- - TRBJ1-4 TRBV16 CASSQGEATNEKLFF TGTGCCAGCAGCCAAGGGGAGGCAACTAATGAAAAACTGTTTTTT
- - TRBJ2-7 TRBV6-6 CASSYHQGPYEQYF TGTGCCAGCAGTTATCACCAGGGGCCCTACGAGCAGTACTTC
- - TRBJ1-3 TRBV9 CASSVGVGEAGNTIYF TGTGCCAGCAGCGTAGGGGTAGGTGAGGCTGGAAACACCATATATTTT
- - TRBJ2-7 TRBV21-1 CASSKSIGLFSGMAYF TGTGCCAGCAGCAAATCCATAGGACTATTTAGCGGGATGGCGTACTTC
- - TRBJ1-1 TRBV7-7 CASSLQDNTEAFF TGTGCCAGCAGCTTACAGGATAACACTGAAGCTTTCTTT
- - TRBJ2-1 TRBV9 CASSARAASYNEQFF TGTGCCAGCAGCGCTCGAGCGGCCTCCTACAATGAGCAGTTCTTC
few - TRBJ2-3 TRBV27 CASSFRLAIDTQYF TGTGCCAGCAGTTTCCGGCTAGCAATTGATACGCAGTATTTT
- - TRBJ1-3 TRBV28 CASSLPGHRLVGSGNTIYF TGTGCCAGCAGTCTCCCGGGACACCGCTTAGTAGGCTCTGGAAACACCATATATTTT